This T cell receptor beta chain came from a study of cytomegalovirus exposure and HLA in healthy donors listed by TCRdb under 2017. With respect to the entire study: According to a later analysis, the 120 or so validation repertoires were produced on the same platform as the approximately 600 repertoires of the first cohort. Along with the roughly 710-subject first cohort, a separate validation cohort of over a hundred different subjects was used. The study was designed to test whether signatures of past pathogen exposure could be identified by cataloging public T cell receptors. To predict cytomegalovirus infection status, the study brought together high-throughput TCR immunosequencing, statistical association of individual TCRs with disease status, and machine learning.

Separate from the approximately 700-subject first cohort, the validation cohort of about 130 subjects was the group to which the donors belonged. Findings and caveats that apply to the study as a whole: The study gave a list of about 150 TCR beta chains associated with cytomegalovirus. All 120 repertoires were used to score co-occurrence in the validation cohort in a later analysis, because that analysis had no HLA typing for the cohort. Most TCR sequences were seen in very few donors, while some public TCRs were found in many individuals. It was suggested by the authors that the approach could potentially be generalized to other disease states and immunological phenotypes. Of the cluster scores, roughly 93% were above 0 in a later analysis, which found that TCRs clustered in the first cohort also tended to co-occur in the 120 validation repertoires. In vitro tests confirmed that a few of the cytomegalovirus-associated TCR beta chains recognize cytomegalovirus antigens. The classifier was reported to diagnose cytomegalovirus status with high specificity and sensitivity in both the original and validation cohorts.

On this clone itself: Its antigen is currently not known. No clone much larger than this one lies a single base away; base qualities are absent.

Libraries were constructed by the immunoSEQ multiplex PCR assay. As for the original processing: A statistical classification framework was developed to diagnose cytomegalovirus status using the catalog of TCR beta chain sequences. TCRdb took this table from immuneACCESS and kept in-frame rearrangements with V and J called. Such tables lack part of the clones; where checked against another copy, unresolved V genes explain under half of the gap, and the rest is unexplained. V, J and clone size are taken as reported in that table, and D and trimming were inferred from the DNA itself. A total of over 200,000 clones appear in this sample, roughly 88% of them only once. Around 3% of the sample is held by the ten biggest clonotypes. Sequencing was carried out using PBMCs. The source is a woman aged 18 to 35 in good health and CMV-seronegative.

This receptor has the CDR3 CASSLGGPGNEQFF. The DNA sequence is TGTGCCAGCAGCTTAGGGGGCCCAGGTAATGAGCAGTTCTTC. The chain employs TRBV7-3 and TRBJ2-1; 6 matching bases give a weak D call of TRBD1. As encoded in the germline V gene, CDR1 is SGHTA while CDR2 is FQGTGA. V sheds 2 bases and J sheds 7 bases, leaving 12 bases between their ends. Reading from cysteine to phenylalanine, the CDR3 counts 14 amino acids. The CDR3 DNA has 42 bases and is translated from base 1.